This TCR beta chain was profiled in a study of blood T cell repertoires in COVID-19. Study summary: COVID-19 samples from acute and convalescent phases originated in the United States, Italy and Spain.

The ends lost 4 bases at V and 4 bases at J; junction bases unmatched: 7. This CDR3 has 16 residues. CDR1 and CDR2 from the germline V gene are MDHEN and SYDVKM. A single count supports this clone. Sequenced by immunoSEQ multiplex PCR; TCRdb stores in-frame clones only, minus some. The sample holds 250,000 or so clones, roughly 84% seen once. Sequencing used PBMCs or T cells enriched from blood (not recorded which). The chain recombines TRBV28 with TRBJ2-6; 7 positions agree with TRBD1. The origin of this receptor is a man aged 50-59 years who had recovered from COVID-19. Written as DNA, the CDR3 is TGTGCCAGCAGTTCACGCAGGGGGTTCGGGGCCAACGTCCTGACTTTC. As protein: CASSSRRGFGANVLTF.